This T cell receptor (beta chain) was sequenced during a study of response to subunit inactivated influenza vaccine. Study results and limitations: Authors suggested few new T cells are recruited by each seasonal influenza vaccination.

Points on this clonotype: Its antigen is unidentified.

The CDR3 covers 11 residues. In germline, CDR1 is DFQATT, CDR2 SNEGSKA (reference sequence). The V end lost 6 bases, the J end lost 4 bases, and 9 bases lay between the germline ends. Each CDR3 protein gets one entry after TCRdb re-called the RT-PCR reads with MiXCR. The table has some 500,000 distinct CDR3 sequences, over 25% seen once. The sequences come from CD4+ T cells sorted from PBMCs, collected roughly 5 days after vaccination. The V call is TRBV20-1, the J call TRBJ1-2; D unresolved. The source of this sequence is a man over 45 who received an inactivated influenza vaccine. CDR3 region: CSAPGGYGYTF. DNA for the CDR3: TGCAGTGCCCCGGGAGGCTATGGCTACACCTTC.